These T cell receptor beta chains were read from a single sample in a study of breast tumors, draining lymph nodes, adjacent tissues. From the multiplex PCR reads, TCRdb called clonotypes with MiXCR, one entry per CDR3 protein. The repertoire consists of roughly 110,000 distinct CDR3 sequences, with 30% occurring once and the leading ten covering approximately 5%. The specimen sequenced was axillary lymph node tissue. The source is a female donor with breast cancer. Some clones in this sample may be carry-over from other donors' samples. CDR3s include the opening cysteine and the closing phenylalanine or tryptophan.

CDR3aa: CASSLRGVQYF
j_gene: TRBJ2-3
v_gene: TRBV7-2

CDR3aa: CRKPSGSSYEQYF
j_gene: TRBJ2-7
v_gene: TRBV29-1

CDR3aa: CASNRGRGETQYF
j_gene: TRBJ2-5
v_gene: TRBV7-2

CDR3aa: CSLRQGNYGYTF
j_gene: TRBJ1-2
v_gene: TRBV29-1

CDR3aa: CASSVLGINQETQYF
j_gene: TRBJ2-5
v_gene: TRBV9

CDR3aa: CASTPSEGPSYNEQFF
j_gene: TRBJ2-1
v_gene: TRBV12-3/TRBV12-4

CDR3aa: CASSEIQGGRSETQYF
j_gene: TRBJ2-5
v_gene: TRBV28

CDR3aa: CASSRDTEAFF
j_gene: TRBJ1-1
v_gene: TRBV4-2

CDR3aa: CASSPSWGTGFTDTQYF
j_gene: TRBJ2-3
v_gene: TRBV7-8

CDR3aa: CATSESSSGANVLTF
j_gene: TRBJ2-6
v_gene: TRBV24-1

CDR3aa: CASSRARDRGTQYF
j_gene: TRBJ2-3
v_gene: TRBV19

CDR3aa: CASRTTGGNEKLFF
j_gene: TRBJ1-4
v_gene: TRBV6-5

CDR3aa: CASSLTWTSGRIFNEQFF
j_gene: TRBJ2-1
v_gene: TRBV7-3

CDR3aa: CASSFEAGQVATQYF
j_gene: TRBJ2-3
v_gene: TRBV11-2

CDR3aa: CASSLFPQGLAGGPSGDTQYF
j_gene: TRBJ2-3
v_gene: TRBV7-2

CDR3aa: CASIGHITGELFF
j_gene: TRBJ2-2
v_gene: TRBV19

CDR3aa: CASSFLAGSYEQYF
j_gene: TRBJ2-7
v_gene: TRBV5-8

CDR3aa: CASSHQKWTSETYEQYF
j_gene: TRBJ2-7
v_gene: TRBV6-5

CDR3aa: CASSYGDRNTGELFF
j_gene: TRBJ2-2
v_gene: TRBV5-5

CDR3aa: CASSYRRSESPLHF
j_gene: TRBJ1-6
v_gene: TRBV6-5